A single sample gave rise to the 14 T cell receptor beta chains below, sequenced in a study of blood T cell repertoires in COVID-19. Profiling relied on immunoSEQ multiplex PCR, and the TCRdb table lists in-frame clones only, not all of them. The table includes roughly 65,000 clones, about 81% detected once. Sequenced: peripheral blood. These TCRs come from a man at least 80 years old with acute or convalescent COVID-19.

The chain employs TRBV19 and TRBJ1-4, with 8 nucleotides matching TRBD1. With V trimmed by 3 bases and J by 8 bases, 5 bases remained unmatched. The V gene's germline CDR1 is LNHDA and CDR2 SQIVND (reference sequence). The CDR3 length is 14 residues. The CDR3 coding sequence is TGTGCCAGTAGTATCGGACAGGGCGAAGAAAAACTGTTTTTT. Its protein is CASSIGQGEEKLFF.

Of note for this clone: The junction and the germline gene differ at one end; a read error may be behind it. The chain employs TRBV5-6 and TRBJ1-1; D is uncertain. The V gene's germline CDR1 is SGHDT and CDR2 YYEEEE. This CDR3 contains 13 residues. The chain's CDR3 is CASTLGGRTEAFF. The CDR3 DNA is TGTGCCAGCACCTTGGGCGGAAGGACTGAAGCTTTCTTT. The full variable domain, rest sourced from reference TRBV5-6 and TRBJ1-1, is DAGVTQSPTHLIKTRGQQVTLRCSPKSGHDTVSWYQQALGQGPQFIFQYYEEEERQRGNFPDRFSGHQFPNYSSELNVNALLLGDSALYLCASTLGGRTEAFFGQGTRLTVV.

The CDR3 coding sequence is TGTGCCAGCAGCATTGACGGAGCACAGGCACACTATGGCTACACCTTC. Encoded protein: CASSIDGAQAHYGYTF. This chain joins TRBV9 and TRBJ1-2; D perhaps matches TRBD1 (5 bases). The ends were cut back, 4 bases at V and 3 bases at J, with 19 bases in the middle. The germline V gene has CDR1 SGDLS and CDR2 YYNGEE. The length of the CDR3 is 16 residues.

The V and J genes are TRBV3-1 (or the pseudogene TRBV3-2) and TRBJ2-3; D unresolved. Germline V CDR1 and CDR2: LGHDT, YNNKEL (reference sequence). Trimming removed 2 bases at V and 6 bases at J, with 9 bases between. The CDR3 is made up of 13 amino acids. The CDR3 reads CASSQYLRDTQYF. DNA for the CDR3: TGTGCCAGCAGCCAATATTTACGGGATACGCAGTATTTT.

The V gene is TRBV9, the J gene TRBJ2-3, with TRBD2 identical over 7 bases. CDR1 is SGDLS and CDR2 is YYNGEE in the germline V gene. Trimming took 4 bases from V and 10 from J; bases not matched to a gene: 24. The CDR3 totals 18 residues. Written as DNA, the CDR3 is TGTGCCAGCAGCCCCATGATGACTAGCAGTCGGTCCGGAATGTCGCAGTATTTT. Translation: CASSPMMTSSRSGMSQYF.

This chain joins TRBV19 and TRBJ2-7; weak D call: TRBD2 (5 bases). V lost 2 bases, J lost 2 bases, and 7 bases lay in between. CDR3 length equals 13 residues. Germline lookup yields CDR1 LNHDA and CDR2 SQIVND (reference sequence). CDR3 DNA sequence: TGTGCCAGTAGTATACGAGGGACCTACGAGCAGTACTTC. It codes for CASSIRGTYEQYF.

The chain joins TRBV18 to TRBJ2-7, with 10 bases identical to TRBD2. The germline V gene encodes CDR1 KGHSH and CDR2 LQKENI. The junction had 22 bases not matched to a gene; V was cut back by 5 bases and J by 6 bases. CDR3 size: 19 residues. CDR3 sequence: CASSSPWGQFQREGREQYF. In nucleotides, the CDR3 is TGTGCCAGCTCATCCCCTTGGGGACAGTTCCAGCGGGAGGGCCGCGAGCAGTACTTC.

Comment on this clone: The DNA is omitted, as the CDR3 cannot be located on it reliably, and the CDR3 follows TCRdb's listing. The chain carries TRBV7-5 and TRBJ1-3. TRBV7-5 is a pseudogene. The CDR3 is 15 residues long, ends included. CDR3 residues: CARSLVVGGGNTIYF.

This clone was counted at least ten times. J is TRBJ1-1 and V is TRBV4-1; D is unresolved. The germline V gene has CDR1 MGHRA and CDR2 YSYEKL. The V end lost 0 bases, the J end lost 11 bases, and 10 bases lay between the germline ends. This CDR3 is built from 12 residues. CDR3 protein: CASSQDGVGAFF. CDR3 DNA: TGCGCCAGCAGCCAAGATGGAGTCGGGGCTTTCTTT.

DNA for the CDR3: TGTGCCAGCAGAATGCCTGAGGGCCTGACTGAAGCTTTCTTT. Its translation is CASRMPEGLTEAFF. The genes are TRBV5-4 and TRBJ1-1; D not resolved. There are 14 residues in the CDR3. The germline V gene encodes CDR1 SGHNT and CDR2 YYREEE (reference sequence). With 5 bases removed from V and 5 bases from J, the gap between germline ends came to 16 bases. The variable domain in full, completed from reference TRBV5-4 and TRBJ1-1, reads ETGVTQSPTHLIKTRGQQVTLRCSSQSGHNTVSWYQQALGQGPQFIFQYYREEENGRGNFPPRFSGLQFPNYSSELNVNALELDDSALYLCASRMPEGLTEAFFGQGTRLTVV.

This sequence joins TRBV9 and TRBJ2-5; D is ambiguous. Germline loops: CDR1 SGDLS, CDR2 YYNGEE. The V end was cut by 3 bases, the J end by 5 bases, with 17 bases between. The CDR3 runs 15 residues. The CDR3 sequence is CASSALRDPRETQYF. The CDR3 region has the DNA TGTGCCAGCAGCGCACTACGAGACCCTCGGGAGACCCAGTACTTC. The full variable domain, in which reference TRBV9 and TRBJ2-5 provide the parts outside the CDR3, is DSGVTQTPKHLITATGQRVTLRCSPRSGDLSVYWYQQSLDQGLQFLIQYYNGEERAKGNILERFSAQQFPDLHSELNLSSLELGDSALYFCASSALRDPRETQYFGPGTRLLVL.

In its sample, this clone was seen a few times. The CDR3 nucleotides are TGCGCCAGCAGCCAAGAGCTACTGGACAGGTTCCCCGGGGAGCTGTTTTTT. Its protein product is CASSQELLDRFPGELFF. The J gene is TRBJ2-2, the V gene TRBV4-3; 7 bases map to TRBD1. This CDR3 contains 17 residues. Looked up from germline, CDR1 is LGHNA and CDR2 is YSLEER. V trimming: 0 bases; J trimming: 6 bases; junction bases outside the gene matches: 10.

This sequence joins TRBV24-1 and TRBJ2-3, with 8 nucleotides matching TRBD2. The germline V gene has CDR1 KGHDR and CDR2 SFDVKD. J gave up 6 bases and V 7 bases, and 11 bases lay outside the gene matches. The CDR3 totals 15 residues. The chain's CDR3 is CATSTAGAARDTQYF. CDR3 bases: TGTGCCACCAGCACAGCGGGGGCTGCAAGGGATACGCAGTATTTT.

This chain joins TRBV2 and TRBJ2-7; the D is unclear. The germline V and J ends were trimmed by 3 bases and 4 bases, with 4 bases remaining between them. CDR1 and CDR2 from the germline V gene are SNHLY and FYNNEI. CDR3 length equals 11 residues. The CDR3 loop reads CASSEYYEQYF. CDR3 DNA sequence: TGTGCCAGCAGTGAGTATTACGAGCAGTACTTC.